The 29 T cell receptor beta chains listed next were all sequenced from one sample in a study of T cell responses to AZD1222 COVID-19 vaccine. Generated by immunoSEQ multiplex PCR, the TCRdb table keeps only in-frame clones and is missing some. This table holds some 99,000 clones, more than 70% found once. Material: peripheral blood, obtained 28 days after the second AZD1222 dose. The receptor source for this set is an adult who received the AZD1222 COVID-19 vaccine.

This sequence joins TRBV2 and TRBJ2-2; D might be TRBD2 (5 bases). The CDR3 is 18 amino acids. V gave up 6 bases and J gave up 4 bases, with 24 bases separating them. Germline V gives CDR1 SNHLY, CDR2 FYNNEI. This CDR3 is CASRTLRKRTPGTGELFF. CDR3 nucleotides: TGTGCCAGCAGGACCCTCAGAAAGAGGACTCCGGGCACCGGGGAGCTGTTTTTT. Full variable domain (remainder filled in from reference TRBV2 and TRBJ2-2): EPEVTQTPSHQVTQMGQEVILRCVPISNHLYFYWYRQILGQKVEFLVSFYNNEISEKSEIFDDQFSVERPDGSNFTLKIRSTKLEDSAMYFCASRTLRKRTPGTGELFFGEGSRLTVL.

This sequence joins TRBV18 and TRBJ2-2, with D hard to call. The V gene's germline CDR1 is KGHSH and CDR2 LQKENI. The germline V and J ends were trimmed by 6 bases and 0 bases, with 5 bases remaining between them. The CDR3 contains 13 residues. CDR3 region: CASSPANTGELFF. The CDR3 DNA follows: TGTGCCAGCTCCCCTGCGAACACCGGGGAGCTGTTTTTT. Using reference TRBV18 and TRBJ2-2 for the parts outside the CDR3, the full variable domain is NAGVMQNPRHLVRRRGQEARLRCSPMKGHSHVYWYRQLPEEGLKFMVYLQKENIIDESGMPKERFSAEFPKEGPSILRIQQVVRGDSAAYFCASSPANTGELFFGEGSRLTVL.

The genes are TRBV11-2 and TRBJ2-5; unclear D gene. Trimming removed 6 bases at V and 0 bases at J, with 11 bases between. Per the germline V gene, CDR1 is SGHAT and CDR2 is FQNNGV. The CDR3 consists of 14 residues. The CDR3 bases are TGTGCCAGCAGGGATATAGTAAACCAAGAGACCCAGTACTTC. Translation gives CASRDIVNQETQYF.

The chain is built from TRBV30 and TRBJ1-2, with D perhaps matching TRBD1 (6 bases). Germline-derived CDR1 and CDR2 are GTSNPN and SVGIG (reference sequence). This CDR3 is 13 amino acids long. Trimming cost V 4 bases and J 4 bases, with 13 bases left between them. The CDR3 reads CAWTQGPIYGYTF. Written as DNA, the CDR3 is TGTGCCTGGACACAGGGCCCCATCTATGGCTACACCTTC.

In this sample, this clone turned up a few times. The chain uses TRBV5-6 and TRBJ2-7; D unclear. Germline V lookup: CDR1 SGHDT, CDR2 YYEEEE. This CDR3 contains 13 residues. Trimming removed 2 bases at V and 2 bases at J, with 8 bases between. CDR3 nucleotide sequence: TGTGCCAGCAGCTTTCTTGATACCTACGAGCAGTACTTC. This gives the protein CASSFLDTYEQYF.

The gene calls are TRBV20-1 and TRBJ2-7; tentative D call: TRBD2 (5 bases). The CDR3 covers 14 residues. V was pared by 3 bases and J by 5 bases, with 17 bases between. Per germline, CDR1 DFQATT and CDR2 SNEGSKA (reference sequence). DNA of the CDR3: TGCAGTGCTAGTCGAAGCCCCGGGATCAACGAGCAGTACTTC. Its protein product is CSASRSPGINEQYF.

The chain combines TRBV10-3 with TRBJ1-5; D is perhaps TRBD1 (5 bases). Germline V gene lookup returns CDR1 ENHRY and CDR2 SYGVKD. The CDR3 is 13 residues long. Between the trimmed V and J ends, which lost 10 bases and 7 bases, there was a span of 17 bases. As DNA, the CDR3 is TGTGCCAGCGGGAACGGGGGAGACCAGCCCCAGCATTTT. It translates to CASGNGGDQPQHF.

The V and J genes are TRBV19 and TRBJ2-3, with no clear D. The V and J ends lost 6 bases and 6 bases respectively, with 13 bases between them. Germline V gives CDR1 LNHDA, CDR2 SQIVND (reference sequence). The CDR3 consists of 13 residues. The CDR3 bases are TGTGCCAGTAGGGACCCCGGGCGTGATACGCAGTATTTT. Translating gives CASRDPGRDTQYF.

The rearrangement links TRBV2 to TRBJ2-2, with D hard to call. V gave up 5 bases and J gave up 6 bases, with 10 bases separating them. The CDR3 extends over 13 amino acids. CDR1 and CDR2 from the germline V gene are SNHLY and FYNNEI. CDR3 DNA: TGTGCCAGCAGTTCCGTGTCGGCCGGGGAGCTGTTTTTT. It specifies CASSSVSAGELFF.

The V gene is TRBV10-1, the J gene TRBJ1-6; a weak D match, TRBD1 (5 bases). V gave up 4 bases and J gave up 4 bases, with 5 bases separating them. This CDR3 spans 13 amino acids. Germline assignment: CDR1 WNHNN and CDR2 SYGVQD (reference sequence). CDR3 coding DNA: TGCGCCAGCAGTGGACAGTATAATTCACCCCTCCACTTT. Translation: CASSGQYNSPLHF.

This clone was seen once. The chain couples TRBV7-6 to TRBJ2-7; maybe TRBD1 (5 bases). The germline gives CDR1 SGHVS, CDR2 FNYEAQ. This CDR3 comprises 14 residues. With 1 base removed from V and 2 bases from J, the gap between germline ends came to 9 bases. This CDR3 reads CASSLEGSTYEQYF. The CDR3 nucleotides read TGTGCCAGCAGCTTAGAGGGGTCTACCTACGAGCAGTACTTC.

The rearrangement joins TRBV5-1 to TRBJ2-7; D is possibly TRBD2 (6 bases). Germline V gene sequence: CDR1 SGHRS, CDR2 YFSETQ. This CDR3 spans 17 amino acids. Trimming removed 5 bases at V and 1 base at J, with 22 bases between. The CDR3 sequence is CASSQKNTGTPSYEQYF. As DNA, the CDR3 is TGCGCCAGCAGTCAAAAGAATACCGGGACTCCGTCCTACGAGCAGTACTTC.

J is TRBJ2-5 and V is TRBV30; D gene ambiguous. CDR1 and CDR2 from the germline V gene are GTSNPN and SVGIG (reference sequence). V was shortened by 3 bases and J by 5 bases, with 13 bases between the two germline ends. The CDR3 contains 13 residues. The CDR3 sequence: CAWRVSPWETQYF. The DNA for the CDR3 is TGTGCCTGGAGGGTCAGCCCATGGGAGACCCAGTACTTC. The variable domain in full, with the rest retrieved from reference TRBV30 and TRBJ2-5, is SQTIHQWPATLVQPVGSPLSLECTVEGTSNPNLYWYRQAAGRGLQLLFYSVGIGQISSEVPQNLSASRPQDRQFILSSKKLLLSDSGFYLCAWRVSPWETQYFGPGTRLLVL.

The gene calls are TRBV28 and TRBJ1-1; D call uncertain. In germline, CDR1 is MDHEN, CDR2 SYDVKM. Trimming removed 2 bases from V and 1 base from J, with 11 bases in between. The CDR3 is made up of 15 amino acids. The chain's CDR3 is CASSLMAGANTEAFF. The DNA for the CDR3 is TGTGCCAGCAGTTTAATGGCGGGAGCGAACACTGAAGCTTTCTTT.

The rearrangement links TRBV27 to TRBJ2-7; 10 bases are a match to TRBD2. Germline V gives CDR1 MNHEY, CDR2 SMNVEV (reference sequence). This CDR3 contains 15 residues. V gave up 11 bases and J gave up 3 bases; unmatched junction bases: 13. The CDR3 loop reads CASVRGTSGIYEQYF. Written as DNA, the CDR3 is TGTGCCTCAGTAAGAGGCACTAGCGGGATCTACGAGCAGTACTTC.

Of note for this clone: A junction end diverges from the germline sequence, so it may reflect a read error. The chain combines TRBV6-5 with TRBJ2-5, with 9 nucleotides matching TRBD1. This CDR3 spans 16 amino acids. Germline V gene data show CDR1 as MNHEY and CDR2 as SVGAGI. Here the CDR3 reads CASSNSGTGTPGTQYF. The CDR3 DNA is TGTGCCAGCAGTAACTCCGGGACAGGGACCCCAGGGACCCAGTACTTC.

The CDR3 reads CASSPRQSGNTIYF. The CDR3 region has the DNA TGCGCCAGCAGCCCCCGACAGTCTGGAAACACCATATATTTT. The chain joins TRBV5-1 to TRBJ1-3; D is perhaps TRBD1 (5 bases). Germline V gives CDR1 SGHRS, CDR2 YFSETQ. The CDR3 covers 14 residues. Trimming shortened V by 4 bases and J by 1 base, and 9 bases separated the two germline ends.

Only one count was recorded for this clone. CDR3 loop: CASRETGKYWNQPQHF. For the CDR3, the DNA is TGTGCCAGCAGGGAGACAGGGAAGTATTGGAATCAGCCCCAGCATTTT. This sequence joins TRBV2 and TRBJ1-5; TRBD1 agrees at 7 bases. Germline CDR1 reads SNHLY; CDR2 reads FYNNEI. The trim removed 6 bases at V and 4 bases at J, leaving 12 bases unmatched. The CDR3 consists of 16 residues.

The chain combines TRBV28 with TRBJ2-2, with D possibly called TRBD1 or TRBD2 (5 bases each). V was cut by 1 base and J by 0 bases, with 9 bases left in between. Germline CDR1 and CDR2: MDHEN and SYDVKM. The CDR3 runs 16 residues. The CDR3 here is CASSLYGGPNTGELFF. The CDR3 DNA follows: TGTGCCAGCAGTTTATATGGGGGACCGAACACCGGGGAGCTGTTTTTT.

V is TRBV29-1 and J is TRBJ1-1; D is ambiguous. CDR3 length: 10 residues. V dropped 5 bases and J dropped 3 bases, with 4 bases sitting between them. The germline CDR1 and CDR2 sequences are SQVTM and ANQGSEA. The CDR3 region has the DNA TGCAGCGTTCTTCACACTGAAGCTTTCTTT. Amino acid sequence: CSVLHTEAFF.

This chain uses TRBV29-1 with TRBJ2-7; TRBD2 might be the D (5 bases). V gave up 1 base and J gave up 3 bases, with 16 bases separating them. The CDR3 covers 15 residues. Germline CDR1 is SQVTM and CDR2 is ANQGSEA. CDR3 sequence: CSVEASDSPYYEQYF. Here the CDR3 DNA reads TGCAGCGTTGAAGCTTCGGACTCTCCCTACTACGAGCAGTACTTC.

By sample fraction, this clone is medium-sized (0.01 to 0.1%). The chain couples TRBV4-1 to TRBJ2-7; D may be TRBD2 (6 bases). The ends were cut back, 1 base at V and 2 bases at J, with 21 bases in the middle. Per germline, CDR1 MGHRA and CDR2 YSYEKL. The CDR3 contains 18 residues. The CDR3 DNA reads as TGCGCCAGCAGCCAAGCCCCGCAGACTAGTAGGTTGACCTACGAGCAGTACTTC. Amino acids: CASSQAPQTSRLTYEQYF.

The rearrangement links TRBV19 to TRBJ2-5, with D perhaps TRBD1 (6 bases). CDR3 size: 14 residues. CDR1 is LNHDA, CDR2 SQIVND, per germline (reference sequence). V was trimmed by 5 bases and J by 1 base, leaving 11 bases between them. DNA for the CDR3: TGTGCCAGTAGTGATCCCAGGGGCCAAGAGACCCAGTACTTC. This gives the protein CASSDPRGQETQYF.

The chain carries TRBV19 and TRBJ1-5; D uncertain. Trimming took 1 base from V and 0 from J, leaving 4 bases between them. CDR1 and CDR2 (germline): LNHDA, SQIVND (reference sequence). The CDR3 is 14 amino acids. Written as DNA, the CDR3 is TGTGCCAGTAGTATAGGGAATAGCAATCAGCCCCAGCATTTT. Its translation: CASSIGNSNQPQHF.

The V gene is TRBV11-1, the J gene TRBJ2-5, with 7 positions matching TRBD2. The CDR3 covers 14 residues. CDR1 and CDR2 (germline): SGHAT, FQDESV (reference sequence). V lost 4 bases and J lost 3; bases outside the gene matches: 5. The CDR3 DNA reads TGTGCCAGCAGCTCCCCTGGGAGGGAAGAGACCCAGTACTTC. Its protein product is CASSSPGREETQYF.

The chain carries TRBV2 and TRBJ1-2; D is unclear. The CDR3 runs 12 residues. CDR1 is SNHLY, CDR2 FYNNEI, per germline. Trimming took 3 bases from V and 4 from J, leaving 6 bases between them. The CDR3 coding sequence is TGTGCCAGCAGTGATTTGAGCTATGGCTACACCTTC. Its protein product is CASSDLSYGYTF. The entire variable domain, with the rest obtained from reference TRBV2 and TRBJ1-2, is as follows: EPEVTQTPSHQVTQMGQEVILRCVPISNHLYFYWYRQILGQKVEFLVSFYNNEISEKSEIFDDQFSVERPDGSNFTLKIRSTKLEDSAMYFCASSDLSYGYTFGSGTRLTVV.

The chain has TRBV4-1 and TRBJ2-7, with D unclear. This CDR3 contains 13 residues. The germline V gene encodes CDR1 MGHRA and CDR2 YSYEKL. Deletions cut 5 bases from V and 2 bases from J, with 10 bases between. Written as DNA, the CDR3 is TGCGCCAGCAGCTATACTGATACCTACGAGCAGTACTTC. As protein: CASSYTDTYEQYF.

V gene TRBV2 combines with J gene TRBJ1-1, with no clear D. This CDR3 spans 14 amino acids. From germline, CDR1 is SNHLY and CDR2 FYNNEI. V shed 0 bases and J shed 2 bases, with 7 bases lying between them. The CDR3 DNA follows: TGTGCCAGCAGTGAAGCCAGCTACAACACTGAAGCTTTCTTT. Protein: CASSEASYNTEAFF.

This clone was detected a few times. J is TRBJ1-5 and V is TRBV4-1, with D perhaps matching TRBD1 (5 bases). CDR1 MGHRA and CDR2 YSYEKL come from the germline V gene. This CDR3 is built from 17 residues. Trimming took off 3 bases at V and 3 bases at J, with 18 bases between the two ends. In DNA, the CDR3 is TGCGCCAGCAGCCAGGGCCGTGGGGGGGTGACCAATCAGCCCCAGCATTTT. Its protein product is CASSQGRGGVTNQPQHF.